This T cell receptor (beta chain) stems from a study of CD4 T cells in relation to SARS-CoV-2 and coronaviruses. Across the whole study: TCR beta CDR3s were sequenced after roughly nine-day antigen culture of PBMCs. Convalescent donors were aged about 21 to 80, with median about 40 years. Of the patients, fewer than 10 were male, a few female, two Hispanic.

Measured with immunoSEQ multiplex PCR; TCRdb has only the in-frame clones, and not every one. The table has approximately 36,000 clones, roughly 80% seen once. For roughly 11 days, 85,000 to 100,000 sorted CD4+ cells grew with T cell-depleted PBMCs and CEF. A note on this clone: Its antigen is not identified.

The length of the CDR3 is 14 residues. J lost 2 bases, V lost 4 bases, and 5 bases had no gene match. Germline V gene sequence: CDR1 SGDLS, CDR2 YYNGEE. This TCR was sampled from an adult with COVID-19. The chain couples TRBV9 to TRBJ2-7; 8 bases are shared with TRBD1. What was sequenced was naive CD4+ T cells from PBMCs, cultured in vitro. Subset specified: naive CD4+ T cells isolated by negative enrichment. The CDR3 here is CASSPEDRAYEQYF. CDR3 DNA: TGTGCCAGCAGCCCAGAGGACAGGGCCTACGAGCAGTACTTC.